The 31 T cell receptor beta chains in this list originate from one sample, sequenced in a study of T cell repertoires in cytomegalovirus infection. Each CDR3 protein gets one entry after TCRdb re-called the reads with MiXCR. Of a few hundred thousand distinct CDR3 sequences in the sample, about 18% are singletons; the top ten hold about half. The sequencing input was CD8+ T cells from PBMCs. The receptors shown here come from a human donor in good health (CMV status not recorded). Some clones in this sample may be carry-over from other donors' samples.

The rearrangement uses TRBV20-1 and TRBJ1-1; tentatively, D is TRBD1 (5 bases). The CDR3 runs to 12 residues. From germline, CDR1 is DFQATT and CDR2 SNEGSKA (reference sequence). Trimming left V 7 bases short and J 3 bases short, with 12 bases between. In DNA form, the CDR3 reads TGCAGTGTTAGCGGGGGGGACACTGAAGCTTTCTTT. Amino acid sequence: CSVSGGDTEAFF.

This clonotype was detected only a few times. The chain uses TRBV3-1 and TRBJ2-3; TRBD2 might be the D (7 bases). The CDR3 sequence is 15 residues long. V was pared by 5 bases and J by 0 bases, with 12 bases between. Germline V gene lookup returns CDR1 LGHDT and CDR2 YNNKEL (reference sequence). The DNA for the CDR3 is TGTGCCAGCAGCTTACGGGGGGCTAGCACAGATACGCAGTATTTT. Residues: CASSLRGASTDTQYF.

This rearrangement joins TRBV12-3 or TRBV12-4 to TRBJ1-1, with 7 nucleotides matching TRBD1. There are 15 residues in the CDR3. With V trimmed by 6 bases and J by 2 bases, 9 bases remained unmatched. CDR3 DNA sequence: TGTGCCAGCAGCCCCTTGACAGGGTCCAACACTGAAGCTTTCTTT. Protein: CASSPLTGSNTEAFF.

This clonotype was recorded many times. V and J are TRBV28 and TRBJ1-5; D uncertain. V was trimmed by 1 base and J by 0 bases, leaving 10 bases between them. Germline V gene data show CDR1 as MDHEN and CDR2 as SYDVKM. The CDR3 covers 16 residues. The CDR3 sequence is CASSLYPADSNQPQHF. The CDR3 DNA is TGTGCCAGCAGTTTATACCCGGCGGATAGCAATCAGCCCCAGCATTTT.

This clonotype was counted ten times or more. The V call is TRBV28, the J call TRBJ2-2; no clear D. The CDR3 is 13 amino acids. V lost 3 bases to trimming and J lost 5 bases, with 7 bases between them. The germline V gene has CDR1 MDHEN and CDR2 SYDVKM. Here the CDR3 DNA reads TGTGCCAGCAGTTTCAGTCCAACCGGGGAGCTGTTTTTT. Protein sequence: CASSFSPTGELFF.

There are a few counts of this clonotype. The genes are TRBV6-2 or TRBV6-3 and TRBJ1-2, with 7 bases aligning to TRBD1. This CDR3 contains 16 residues. Germline V gives CDR1 MNHEY, CDR2 SVGEGT. V lost 6 bases, J lost 7 bases, and 17 bases stayed unmatched. CDR3 sequence: CASSPFDRVSDLGYTF. The DNA of the CDR3 is TGTGCCAGCAGCCCATTCGACAGGGTCTCAGATCTTGGCTACACCTTC.

This clonotype was picked up a small number of times. The chain uses TRBV7-9 and TRBJ2-7; D possibly corresponds to TRBD2 (6 bases). CDR3 length: 15 residues. The V end was cut by 5 bases, the J end by 4 bases, with 18 bases between. Germline CDR1 is SEHNR and CDR2 is FQNEAQ (reference sequence). CDR3 residues: CASSGGTRGLYEQYF. Here the CDR3 DNA reads TGTGCCAGCAGCGGAGGGACCCGCGGCTTGTACGAGCAGTACTTC. The variable domain in full, with the rest retrieved from reference TRBV7-9 and TRBJ2-7, is DTGVSQNPRHKITKRGQNVTFRCDPISEHNRLYWYRQTLGQGPEFLTYFQNEAQLEKSRLLSDRFSAERPKGSFSTLEIQRTEQGDSAMYLCASSGGTRGLYEQYFGPGTRLTVT.

This clonotype has ten or more counts. The CDR3 DNA sequence: TGTGCCAGCAGCTTACCTGTCCTAGCGGCACAAGAGACCCAGTACTTC. It translates to CASSLPVLAAQETQYF. The rearrangement uses TRBV7-2 and TRBJ2-5, with 7 bases matching TRBD2. The V gene end was trimmed by 2 bases and the J gene end by 2 bases; junction bases not matched to a gene: 8. Germline CDR1 reads SGHTA; CDR2 reads FQGNSA. This CDR3 is 16 amino acids long. Looking up the rest from reference TRBV7-2 and TRBJ2-5 gives the full variable domain: GAGVSQSPSNKVTEKGKDVELRCDPISGHTALYWYRQSLGQGLEFLIYFQGNSAPDKSGLPSDRFSAERTGGSVSTLTIQRTQQEDSAVYLCASSLPVLAAQETQYFGPGTRLLVL.

This clonotype has at least ten counts. This chain uses TRBV28 with TRBJ1-2; maybe TRBD1 (5 bases). The CDR3 covers 14 residues. V was cut by 8 bases and J by 4 bases, with 17 bases left in between. From germline, CDR1 is MDHEN and CDR2 SYDVKM. The CDR3 reads CASGGPIPGYGYTF. CDR3 in DNA: TGTGCCAGCGGGGGACCAATACCGGGCTATGGCTACACCTTC.

The chain couples TRBV2 to TRBJ2-1; 7 nucleotides align to TRBD1. Germline values: CDR1 SNHLY, CDR2 FYNNEI. The V segment lost 8 bases and the J segment 0 bases; nucleotides outside the gene matches: 4. The CDR3 extends over 14 amino acids. DNA of the CDR3: TGTGCCAGCTGTTGGGACAGCTCCTACAATGAGCAGTTCTTC. This codes for CASCWDSSYNEQFF.

This clonotype was counted only a few times. The V call is TRBV4-1, the J call TRBJ1-5, with D unclear. CDR3 length: 17 amino acids. Germline V gives CDR1 MGHRA, CDR2 YSYEKL. With 0 bases removed from V and 4 bases from J, the gap between germline ends came to 16 bases. Here the CDR3 DNA reads TGCGCCAGCAGCCAAGATAAGGGTCCGGGCGGAAATCAGCCCCAGCATTTT. Translating it yields CASSQDKGPGGNQPQHF.

This clonotype was seen only a few times. V gene TRBV20-1 combines with J gene TRBJ2-1, with 9 bases aligning to TRBD1. The germline gives CDR1 DFQATT, CDR2 SNEGSKA (reference sequence). This CDR3 region has 15 residues. The ends lost 4 bases at V and 4 bases at J; junction bases unmatched: 8. The CDR3, as DNA: TGCAGTGCTAAACAGGGGGCTATGTGGTACAATGAGCAGTTCTTC. This translates into CSAKQGAMWYNEQFF.

The chain carries TRBV7-2 and TRBJ2-7; TRBD2 matches at 8 bases. The CDR3 is 14 amino acids. Germline values: CDR1 SGHTA, CDR2 FQGNSA. Trimming took 8 bases from V and 3 from J; bases not matched to a gene: 9. The CDR3 bases are TGTGCCAGCGGGGGGAGCGGGGGTAGCTACGAGCAGTACTTC. This gives the protein CASGGSGGSYEQYF.

This clonotype was counted a few times. The chain employs TRBV7-8 and TRBJ1-4; a possible D gene is TRBD1 (6 bases). The germline CDR1 and CDR2 sequences are SGHVS and FQNEAQ. V lost 1 base, J lost 8 bases, and 11 bases lay in between. CDR3 length equals 14 residues. Here the CDR3 reads CASSLGDIPEKLFF. The CDR3 DNA is TGTGCCAGCAGCTTAGGGGACATTCCGGAAAAACTGTTTTTT.

This chain connects TRBV5-1 to TRBJ2-7; no reliable D call. Germline loops: CDR1 SGHRS, CDR2 YFSETQ. The V gene lost 4 bases and the J gene lost 3 bases, with 17 bases spanning the gap. The CDR3 covers 15 residues. The CDR3, as DNA: TGCGCCAGCAGCCCACAAGTGGCCCCAGACTACGAGCAGTACTTC. It yields the protein CASSPQVAPDYEQYF.

This clonotype was found a few times. The V and J genes are TRBV5-4 and TRBJ2-7; D not resolved. Germline values: CDR1 SGHNT, CDR2 YYREEE (reference sequence). CDR3 length: 14 amino acids. V lost 0 bases and J 3 bases, leaving 10 bases between the germline ends. CDR3 in DNA: TGTGCCAGCAGCTTGGGACACCGATACTACGAGCAGTACTTC. Protein product: CASSLGHRYYEQYF.

The chain has TRBV6-2 or TRBV6-3 and TRBJ1-1; D is ambiguous. Germline lookup yields CDR1 MNHEY and CDR2 SVGEGT. V lost 7 bases and J 3 bases, leaving 12 bases between the germline ends. This CDR3 is 13 amino acids long. CDR3 bases: TGTGCCAGCACGACCCCCGGTTACACTGAAGCTTTCTTT. It codes for CASTTPGYTEAFF.

With respect to this clonotype: A much more abundant neighbour one base away suggests this may be a read error. This chain uses TRBV7-9 with TRBJ1-4, with D hard to call. Germline CDR1 reads SEHNR; CDR2 reads FQNEAQ (reference sequence). CDR3 length: 15 residues. The CDR3 reads CASSLAIATNEKLCF. The CDR3 region has the DNA TGTGCCAGCAGCTTAGCGATTGCAACTAATGAAAAACTGTGTTTT.

CDR3 region: CSVEGEQGGRSRNTEAFF. The CDR3 region has the DNA TGCAGCGTTGAAGGGGAACAGGGTGGGAGGTCCCGCAACACTGAAGCTTTCTTT. This sequence joins TRBV29-1 and TRBJ1-1, with D maybe TRBD1 (6 bases). V lost 1 base and J lost 2, with 23 bases in between. Germline V gene sequence: CDR1 SQVTM, CDR2 ANQGSEA. The CDR3 loop spans 18 amino acids.

The chain combines TRBV4-3 with TRBJ1-5; 9 bases match TRBD1. J was trimmed by 6 bases and V by 0 bases; bases with no gene match: 3. The CDR3 totals 15 residues. CDR1 and CDR2 from the germline V gene are LGHNA and YSLEER. Here the CDR3 DNA reads TGCGCCAGCAGCCAAGACCGGGACAGGGTTCAGCCCCAGCATTTT. It specifies CASSQDRDRVQPQHF.

The sample holds a few counts of this clonotype. This sequence joins TRBV12-3 or TRBV12-4 and TRBJ1-2; a possible D gene is TRBD1 (6 bases). Trimming cost V 1 base and J 1 base, with 16 bases left between them. The CDR3 consists of 17 residues. The DNA of the CDR3 is TGTGCCAGCAGTTTAGTCATCGTGGACAGCATTAACTATGGCTACACCTTC. Translation: CASSLVIVDSINYGYTF.

The rearrangement uses TRBV6-2 or TRBV6-3 and TRBJ2-7; 8 bases align to TRBD1. CDR3 length equals 16 residues. V gave up 6 bases and J gave up 3 bases; unmatched junction bases: 13. Germline V gives CDR1 MNHEY, CDR2 SVGEGT. For the CDR3, the DNA is TGTGCCAGCAGCTCTCGTCCCGGGACAGGCCGCTACGAGCAGTACTTC. As protein: CASSSRPGTGRYEQYF.

The rearrangement joins TRBV20-1 to TRBJ1-5; 9 positions match TRBD1. This CDR3 region has 13 residues. Germline CDR1 is DFQATT and CDR2 is SNEGSKA (reference sequence). V lost 5 bases to trimming and J lost 4 bases; unmatched junction nucleotides: 3. The chain's CDR3 is CSAEGQGNQPQHF. The CDR3 nucleotides read TGCAGTGCTGAGGGACAGGGAAATCAGCCCCAGCATTTT.

The chain recombines TRBV18 with TRBJ2-3; 7 bases map to TRBD1. Germline CDR1 and CDR2: KGHSH and LQKENI. V shed 4 bases and J 2 bases; nucleotides not matched to a gene: 6. There are 15 residues in the CDR3. Here the CDR3 reads CASSHRDRATDTQYF. In DNA, the CDR3 is TGTGCCAGCTCACACCGGGACAGAGCCACAGATACGCAGTATTTT.

There are a few counts of this clonotype. The chain recombines TRBV4-1 with TRBJ2-7; the D gene is possibly TRBD1 (5 bases). There are 14 residues in the CDR3. Looked up from germline, CDR1 is MGHRA and CDR2 is YSYEKL. The V end was cut by 1 base, the J end by 1 base, with 8 bases between. The CDR3 DNA follows: TGCGCCAGCAGCCAAGGGACACGATCCTACGAGCAGTACTTC. It specifies CASSQGTRSYEQYF.

This clonotype was observed many times. The V call is TRBV7-9, the J call TRBJ2-7; perhaps TRBD1 as D (5 bases). From germline, CDR1 is SEHNR and CDR2 FQNEAQ (reference sequence). This CDR3 spans 18 amino acids. Trimming left V 4 bases short and J 2 bases short, with 24 bases between. As DNA, the CDR3 is TGTGCCAGCAGCTCCAATAAGGGGCAGCCTCAAAGCGCCTACGAGCAGTACTTC. Protein product: CASSSNKGQPQSAYEQYF.

Many counts were recorded for this clonotype. The genes are TRBV12-3 or TRBV12-4 and TRBJ1-1; D gene unclear. The V and J ends lost 7 bases and 2 bases respectively, with 8 bases between them. The CDR3 is 12 amino acids. CDR3 nucleotide sequence: TGTGCCAGCACCTATACTAACACTGAAGCTTTCTTT. Translated: CASTYTNTEAFF.

In its sample, this clonotype was seen many times. This chain connects TRBV28 to TRBJ1-2; D gene unclear. The CDR3 length is 15 residues. Germline-derived CDR1 and CDR2 are MDHEN and SYDVKM. The V gene lost 3 bases and the J gene lost 6 bases, with 17 bases spanning the gap. CDR3 bases: TGTGCCAGCAGTTTCCAAGTCACGGGAGCGGATGGCTACACCTTC. As protein: CASSFQVTGADGYTF.

This clonotype has only a few counts. The rearrangement uses TRBV7-9 and TRBJ2-1; tentative D call: TRBD2 (6 bases). Germline values: CDR1 SEHNR, CDR2 FQNEAQ (reference sequence). Between the trimmed V and J ends, which lost 4 bases and 4 bases, there was a span of 17 bases. This CDR3 region has 16 residues. The CDR3: CASSSTRGSSYNEQFF. CDR3 in DNA: TGTGCCAGCAGCTCGACTAGAGGGAGTTCGTACAATGAGCAGTTCTTC.

V usage is TRBV5-4 and J usage is TRBJ2-3, with no clear D. Trimming took 7 bases from V and 0 from J, leaving 6 bases between them. The CDR3 sequence is 12 residues long. Germline lookup yields CDR1 SGHNT and CDR2 YYREEE (reference sequence). The CDR3 DNA follows: TGTGCCAGCGCAACTAGCACAGATACGCAGTATTTT. As protein: CASATSTDTQYF.

This clonotype was detected many times. This CDR3 reads CASSQDWKGGTGELFF. The CDR3 bases are TGCGCCAGCAGCCAAGATTGGAAGGGCGGGACCGGGGAGCTGTTTTTT. The J gene is TRBJ2-2, the V gene TRBV4-3; D might be TRBD2 (5 bases). V was pared by 0 bases and J by 5 bases, with 13 bases between. The CDR3 totals 16 residues. Looked up from germline, CDR1 is LGHNA and CDR2 is YSLEER.